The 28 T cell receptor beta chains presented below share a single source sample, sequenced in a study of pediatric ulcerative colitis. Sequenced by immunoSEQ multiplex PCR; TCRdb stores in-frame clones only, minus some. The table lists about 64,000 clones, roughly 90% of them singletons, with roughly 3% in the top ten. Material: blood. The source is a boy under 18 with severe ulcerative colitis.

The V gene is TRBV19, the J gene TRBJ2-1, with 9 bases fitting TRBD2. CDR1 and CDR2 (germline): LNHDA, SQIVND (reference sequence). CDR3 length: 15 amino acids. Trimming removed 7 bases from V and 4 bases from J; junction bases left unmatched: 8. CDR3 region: CASTSMTSGYNEQFF. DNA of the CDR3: TGTGCCAGTACCTCCATGACTAGCGGATACAATGAGCAGTTCTTC.

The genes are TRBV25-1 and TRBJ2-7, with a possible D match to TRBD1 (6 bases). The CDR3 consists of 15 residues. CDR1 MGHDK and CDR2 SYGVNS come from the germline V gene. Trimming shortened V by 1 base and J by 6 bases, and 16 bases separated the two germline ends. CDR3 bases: TGTGCCAGCAGTGAATCGACAGGTAACTCGATCGAGCAGTACTTC. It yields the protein CASSESTGNSIEQYF.

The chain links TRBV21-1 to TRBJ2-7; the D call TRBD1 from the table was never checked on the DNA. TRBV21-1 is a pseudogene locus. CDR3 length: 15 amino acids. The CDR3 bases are TGTGCCAGCAGCAACGGGCGACAGGGAGACGGCGAGCAGTACTTC. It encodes CASSNGRQGDGEQYF.

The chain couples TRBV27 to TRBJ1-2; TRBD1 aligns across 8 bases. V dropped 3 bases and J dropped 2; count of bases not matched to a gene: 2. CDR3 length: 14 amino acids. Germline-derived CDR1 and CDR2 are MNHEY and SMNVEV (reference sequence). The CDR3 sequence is CASSFGQGNYGYTF. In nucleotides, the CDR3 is TGTGCCAGCAGTTTCGGACAGGGAAACTATGGCTACACCTTC.

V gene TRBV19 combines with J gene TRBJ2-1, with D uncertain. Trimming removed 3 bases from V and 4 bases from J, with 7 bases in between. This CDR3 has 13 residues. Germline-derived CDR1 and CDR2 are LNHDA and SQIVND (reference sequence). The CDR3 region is CASSIGNYNEQFF. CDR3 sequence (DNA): TGTGCCAGTAGTATCGGCAATTACAATGAGCAGTTCTTC.

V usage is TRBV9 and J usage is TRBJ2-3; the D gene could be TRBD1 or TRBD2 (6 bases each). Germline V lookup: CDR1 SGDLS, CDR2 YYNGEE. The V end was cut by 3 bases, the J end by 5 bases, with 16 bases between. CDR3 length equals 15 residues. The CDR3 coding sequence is TGTGCCAGCAGCGCGGAACCCAAGGGGGGAGATACGCAGTATTTT. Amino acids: CASSAEPKGGDTQYF.

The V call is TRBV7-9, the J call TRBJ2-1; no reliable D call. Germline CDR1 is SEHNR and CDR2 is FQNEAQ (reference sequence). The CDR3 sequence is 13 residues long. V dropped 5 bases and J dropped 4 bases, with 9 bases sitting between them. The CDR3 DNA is TGTGCCAGCAGCCTCGGACCTTACAATGAGCAGTTCTTC. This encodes CASSLGPYNEQFF.

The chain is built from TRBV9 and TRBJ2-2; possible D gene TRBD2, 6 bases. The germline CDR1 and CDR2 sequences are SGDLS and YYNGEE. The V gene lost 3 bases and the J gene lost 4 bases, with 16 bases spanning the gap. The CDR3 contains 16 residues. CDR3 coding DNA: TGTGCCAGCAGCGCCTCCGGGGGAGCCATCACCGGGGAGCTGTTTTTT. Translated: CASSASGGAITGELFF. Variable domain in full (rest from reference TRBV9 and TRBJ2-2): DSGVTQTPKHLITATGQRVTLRCSPRSGDLSVYWYQQSLDQGLQFLIQYYNGEERAKGNILERFSAQQFPDLHSELNLSSLELGDSALYFCASSASGGAITGELFFGEGSRLTVL.

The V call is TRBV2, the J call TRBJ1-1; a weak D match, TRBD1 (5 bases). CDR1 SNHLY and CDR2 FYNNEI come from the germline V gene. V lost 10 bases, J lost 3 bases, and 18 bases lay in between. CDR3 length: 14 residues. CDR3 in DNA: TGTGCCACCCCGGGGGTTACCGGAGACACTGAAGCTTTCTTT. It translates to CATPGVTGDTEAFF.

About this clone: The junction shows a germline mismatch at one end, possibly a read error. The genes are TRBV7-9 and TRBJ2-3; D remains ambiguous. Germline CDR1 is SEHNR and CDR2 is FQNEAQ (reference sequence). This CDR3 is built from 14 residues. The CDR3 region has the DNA TGTGCCAGCTGCTTCGAGTTCAGGACAGATACGCAGTATTTT. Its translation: CASCFEFRTDTQYF.

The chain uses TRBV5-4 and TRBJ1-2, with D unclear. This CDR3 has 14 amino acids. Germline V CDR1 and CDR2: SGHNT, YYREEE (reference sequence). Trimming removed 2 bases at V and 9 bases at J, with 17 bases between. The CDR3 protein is CASSFQAQPKSYTF. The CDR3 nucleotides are TGTGCCAGCAGCTTCCAGGCCCAGCCAAAGAGCTACACCTTC.

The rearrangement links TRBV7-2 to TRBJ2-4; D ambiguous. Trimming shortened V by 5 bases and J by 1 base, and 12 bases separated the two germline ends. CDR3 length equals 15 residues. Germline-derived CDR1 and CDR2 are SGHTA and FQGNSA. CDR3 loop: CASSEMSVAKNIQYF. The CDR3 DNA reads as TGTGCCAGCAGCGAGATGAGTGTGGCCAAAAACATTCAGTACTTC.

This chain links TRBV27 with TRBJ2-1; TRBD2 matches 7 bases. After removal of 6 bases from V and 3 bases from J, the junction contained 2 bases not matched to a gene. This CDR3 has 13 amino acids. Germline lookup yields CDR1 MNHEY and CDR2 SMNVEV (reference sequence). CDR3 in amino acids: CASRGDYYNEQFF. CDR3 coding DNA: TGTGCCAGCAGGGGGGACTACTACAATGAGCAGTTCTTC.

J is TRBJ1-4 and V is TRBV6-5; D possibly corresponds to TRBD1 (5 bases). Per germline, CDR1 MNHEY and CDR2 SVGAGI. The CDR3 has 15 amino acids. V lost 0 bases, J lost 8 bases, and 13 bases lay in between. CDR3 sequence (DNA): TGTGCCAGCAGTTACTCGAAGGGGTTTGGGGAAAAACTGTTTTTT. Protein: CASSYSKGFGEKLFF.

In nucleotides, the CDR3 is TGTGCCCCCCCCCAGGGAGGGGACGGGCAGCCCCAGCATTTT. This translates into CAPPQGGDGQPQHF. The chain is built from TRBV6-4 and TRBJ1-5; weak D call: TRBD1 (5 bases). Per the germline V gene, CDR1 is MRHNA and CDR2 is SNTAGT. This CDR3 region has 14 residues. V was cut by 11 bases and J by 7 bases, with 21 bases left in between.

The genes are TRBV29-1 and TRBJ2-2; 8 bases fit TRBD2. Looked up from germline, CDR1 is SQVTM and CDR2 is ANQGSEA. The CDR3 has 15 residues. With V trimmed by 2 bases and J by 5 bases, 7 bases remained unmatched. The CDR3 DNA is TGCAGCGTTGAATGGTGGGCGGGAGGTACCGGGGAGCTGTTTTTT. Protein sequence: CSVEWWAGGTGELFF.

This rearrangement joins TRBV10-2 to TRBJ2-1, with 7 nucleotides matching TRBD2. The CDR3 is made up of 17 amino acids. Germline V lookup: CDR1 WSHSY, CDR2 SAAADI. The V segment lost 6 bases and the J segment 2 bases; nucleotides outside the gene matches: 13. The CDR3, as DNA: TGCGCCAGCAGGGAGATTTGGGCGGGAGCGGCCTACAATGAGCAGTTCTTC. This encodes CASREIWAGAAYNEQFF.

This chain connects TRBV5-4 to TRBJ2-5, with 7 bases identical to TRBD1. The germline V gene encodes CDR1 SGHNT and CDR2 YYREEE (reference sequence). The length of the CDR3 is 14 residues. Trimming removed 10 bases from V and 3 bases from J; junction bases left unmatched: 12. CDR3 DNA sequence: TGTGCCCGGATAGGGGGCGAAGATGAAGAGACCCAGTACTTC. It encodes CARIGGEDEETQYF.

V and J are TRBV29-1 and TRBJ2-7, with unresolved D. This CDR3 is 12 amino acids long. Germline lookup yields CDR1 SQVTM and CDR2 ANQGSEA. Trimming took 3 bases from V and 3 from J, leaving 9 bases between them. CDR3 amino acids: CSVESDDYEQYF. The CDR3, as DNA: TGCAGCGTTGAGTCGGACGACTACGAGCAGTACTTC.

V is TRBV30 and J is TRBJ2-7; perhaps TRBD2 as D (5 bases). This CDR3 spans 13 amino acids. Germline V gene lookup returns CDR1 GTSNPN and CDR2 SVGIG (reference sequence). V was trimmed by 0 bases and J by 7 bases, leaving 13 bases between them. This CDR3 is CAWSVELGLEQYF. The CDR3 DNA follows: TGTGCCTGGAGTGTAGAGTTAGGACTTGAGCAGTACTTC. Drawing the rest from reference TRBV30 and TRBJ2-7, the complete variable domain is SQTIHQWPATLVQPVGSPLSLECTVEGTSNPNLYWYRQAAGRGLQLLFYSVGIGQISSEVPQNLSASRPQDRQFILSSKKLLLSDSGFYLCAWSVELGLEQYFGPGTRLTVT.

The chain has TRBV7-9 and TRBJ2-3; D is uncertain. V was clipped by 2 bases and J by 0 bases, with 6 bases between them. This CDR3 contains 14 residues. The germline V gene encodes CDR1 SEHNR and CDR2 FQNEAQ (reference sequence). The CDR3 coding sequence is TGTGCCAGCAGCTTACTAGTAAGCACAGATACGCAGTATTTT. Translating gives CASSLLVSTDTQYF. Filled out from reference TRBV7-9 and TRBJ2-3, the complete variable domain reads DTGVSQNPRHKITKRGQNVTFRCDPISEHNRLYWYRQTLGQGPEFLTYFQNEAQLEKSRLLSDRFSAERPKGSFSTLEIQRTEQGDSAMYLCASSLLVSTDTQYFGPGTRLTVL.

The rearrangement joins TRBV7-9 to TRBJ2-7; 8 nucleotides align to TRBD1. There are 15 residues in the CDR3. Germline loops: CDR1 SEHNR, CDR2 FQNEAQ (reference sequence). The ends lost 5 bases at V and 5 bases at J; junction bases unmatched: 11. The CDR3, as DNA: TGTGCCAGCAGCGACTCCAGGGGGCGGCCGCACGAGCAGTACTTC. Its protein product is CASSDSRGRPHEQYF.

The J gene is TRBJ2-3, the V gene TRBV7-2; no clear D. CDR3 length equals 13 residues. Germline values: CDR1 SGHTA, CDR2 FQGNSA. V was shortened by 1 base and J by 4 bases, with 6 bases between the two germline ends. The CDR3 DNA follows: TGTGCCAGCAGCTTAGTGAGTGCAGATACGCAGTATTTT. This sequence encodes CASSLVSADTQYF.

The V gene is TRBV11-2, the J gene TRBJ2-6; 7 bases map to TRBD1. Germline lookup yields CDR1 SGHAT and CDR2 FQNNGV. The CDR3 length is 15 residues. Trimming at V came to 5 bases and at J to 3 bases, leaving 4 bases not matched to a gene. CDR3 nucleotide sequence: TGTGCCAGCAGCCTGACAGGGAATGGGGCCAACGTCCTGACTTTC. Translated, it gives CASSLTGNGANVLTF. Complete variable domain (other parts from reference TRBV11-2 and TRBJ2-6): EAGVAQSPRYKIIEKRQSVAFWCNPISGHATLYWYQQILGQGPKLLIQFQNNGVVDDSQLPKDRFSAERLKGVDSTLKIQPAKLEDSAVYLCASSLTGNGANVLTFGAGSRLTVL.

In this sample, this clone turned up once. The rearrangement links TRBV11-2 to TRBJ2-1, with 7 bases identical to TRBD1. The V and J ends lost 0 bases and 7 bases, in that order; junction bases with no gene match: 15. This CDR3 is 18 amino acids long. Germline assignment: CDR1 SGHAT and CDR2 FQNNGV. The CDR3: CASSLDNFAGTVRNEQFF. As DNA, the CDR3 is TGTGCCAGCAGCTTAGATAATTTTGCCGGGACAGTAAGGAATGAGCAGTTCTTC.

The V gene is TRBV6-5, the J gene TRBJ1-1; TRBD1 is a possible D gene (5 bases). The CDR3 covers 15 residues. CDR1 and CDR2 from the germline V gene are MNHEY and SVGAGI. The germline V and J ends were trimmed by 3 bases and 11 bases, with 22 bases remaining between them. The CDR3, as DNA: TGTGCCAGCAGTTATGGGACGGGAGGGACTAATATGGCTTTCTTT. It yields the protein CASSYGTGGTNMAFF.

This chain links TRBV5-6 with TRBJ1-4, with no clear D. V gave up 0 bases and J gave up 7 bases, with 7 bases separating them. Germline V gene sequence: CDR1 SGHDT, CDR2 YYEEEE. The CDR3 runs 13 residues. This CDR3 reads CASSLEAGEKLFF. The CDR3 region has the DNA TGTGCCAGCAGCTTGGAGGCCGGTGAAAAACTGTTTTTT.

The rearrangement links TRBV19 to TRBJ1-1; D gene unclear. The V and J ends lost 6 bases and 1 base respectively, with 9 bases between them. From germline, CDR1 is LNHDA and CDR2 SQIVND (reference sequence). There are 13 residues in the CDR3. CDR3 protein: CASRAPENTEAFF. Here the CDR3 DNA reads TGTGCCAGTAGGGCCCCAGAGAACACTGAAGCTTTCTTT.